These 5 T cell receptor beta chains came from one sample sequenced in a study of cytomegalovirus exposure and HLA in healthy donors. The PCR had 60 Vbeta and 13 Jbeta primers. The protocol was immunoSEQ multiplex PCR, while the TCRdb copy is restricted to in-frame clones and leaves out a portion. The profile covers over 100,000 clones, with nearly 80% appearing a single time and roughly 5% taken by the ten largest. Sequencing input: PBMCs. These receptors came from a man in his 60s in good health and CMV-seropositive.

Only a few counts were recorded for this clone. The rearrangement uses TRBV5-1 and TRBJ1-1, with D perhaps TRBD1 (6 bases). Germline V gene data show CDR1 as SGHRS and CDR2 as YFSETQ. V gave up 5 bases and J gave up 1 base, with 9 bases separating them. The length of the CDR3 is 13 residues. The CDR3 here is CASRIQGNTEAFF. In nucleotides, the CDR3 is TGCGCCAGCAGAATACAGGGGAACACTGAAGCTTTCTTT.

V gene TRBV5-4 combines with J gene TRBJ2-3, with TRBD2 matching over 8 bases. This CDR3 is built from 14 residues. Germline lookup yields CDR1 SGHNT and CDR2 YYREEE (reference sequence). The V and J ends lost 4 bases and 7 bases, in that order; junction bases with no gene match: 8. The CDR3 DNA reads as TGTGCCAGCAGCAGGCCGGGACTAGACTATACGCAGTATTTT. This sequence encodes CASSRPGLDYTQYF. The variable domain in full, with the rest retrieved from reference TRBV5-4 and TRBJ2-3, is ETGVTQSPTHLIKTRGQQVTLRCSSQSGHNTVSWYQQALGQGPQFIFQYYREEENGRGNFPPRFSGLQFPNYSSELNVNALELDDSALYLCASSRPGLDYTQYFGPGTRLTVL.

The chain joins TRBV7-7 to TRBJ2-5; D possibly corresponds to TRBD2 (5 bases). Germline-derived CDR1 and CDR2 are SSHAT and FNYEAQ (reference sequence). Trimming removed 3 bases from V and 1 base from J, with 6 bases in between. This CDR3 region has 13 residues. The chain's CDR3 is CASSFGVQETQYF. CDR3 nucleotide sequence: TGTGCCAGCAGCTTCGGGGTCCAAGAGACCCAGTACTTC.

The chain employs TRBV11-3 and TRBJ2-2, with D maybe TRBD1 (5 bases). The CDR3 is made up of 16 amino acids. Germline-derived CDR1 and CDR2 are SGHNT and YENEEA. Trimming shortened V by 0 bases and J by 6 bases, and 14 bases separated the two germline ends. This CDR3 is CASSLDPGFRSGELFF. The CDR3 bases are TGTGCCAGCAGCTTAGATCCAGGGTTCAGGTCCGGGGAGCTGTTTTTT.

V usage is TRBV11-2 and J usage is TRBJ2-7; no clear D gene. V shed 6 bases and J shed 0 bases, with 15 bases lying between them. Germline loops: CDR1 SGHAT, CDR2 FQNNGV. This CDR3 has 15 residues. CDR3 protein: CASRRIALSSYEQYF. Here the CDR3 DNA reads TGTGCCAGCAGGAGGATAGCCCTATCCTCCTACGAGCAGTACTTC.